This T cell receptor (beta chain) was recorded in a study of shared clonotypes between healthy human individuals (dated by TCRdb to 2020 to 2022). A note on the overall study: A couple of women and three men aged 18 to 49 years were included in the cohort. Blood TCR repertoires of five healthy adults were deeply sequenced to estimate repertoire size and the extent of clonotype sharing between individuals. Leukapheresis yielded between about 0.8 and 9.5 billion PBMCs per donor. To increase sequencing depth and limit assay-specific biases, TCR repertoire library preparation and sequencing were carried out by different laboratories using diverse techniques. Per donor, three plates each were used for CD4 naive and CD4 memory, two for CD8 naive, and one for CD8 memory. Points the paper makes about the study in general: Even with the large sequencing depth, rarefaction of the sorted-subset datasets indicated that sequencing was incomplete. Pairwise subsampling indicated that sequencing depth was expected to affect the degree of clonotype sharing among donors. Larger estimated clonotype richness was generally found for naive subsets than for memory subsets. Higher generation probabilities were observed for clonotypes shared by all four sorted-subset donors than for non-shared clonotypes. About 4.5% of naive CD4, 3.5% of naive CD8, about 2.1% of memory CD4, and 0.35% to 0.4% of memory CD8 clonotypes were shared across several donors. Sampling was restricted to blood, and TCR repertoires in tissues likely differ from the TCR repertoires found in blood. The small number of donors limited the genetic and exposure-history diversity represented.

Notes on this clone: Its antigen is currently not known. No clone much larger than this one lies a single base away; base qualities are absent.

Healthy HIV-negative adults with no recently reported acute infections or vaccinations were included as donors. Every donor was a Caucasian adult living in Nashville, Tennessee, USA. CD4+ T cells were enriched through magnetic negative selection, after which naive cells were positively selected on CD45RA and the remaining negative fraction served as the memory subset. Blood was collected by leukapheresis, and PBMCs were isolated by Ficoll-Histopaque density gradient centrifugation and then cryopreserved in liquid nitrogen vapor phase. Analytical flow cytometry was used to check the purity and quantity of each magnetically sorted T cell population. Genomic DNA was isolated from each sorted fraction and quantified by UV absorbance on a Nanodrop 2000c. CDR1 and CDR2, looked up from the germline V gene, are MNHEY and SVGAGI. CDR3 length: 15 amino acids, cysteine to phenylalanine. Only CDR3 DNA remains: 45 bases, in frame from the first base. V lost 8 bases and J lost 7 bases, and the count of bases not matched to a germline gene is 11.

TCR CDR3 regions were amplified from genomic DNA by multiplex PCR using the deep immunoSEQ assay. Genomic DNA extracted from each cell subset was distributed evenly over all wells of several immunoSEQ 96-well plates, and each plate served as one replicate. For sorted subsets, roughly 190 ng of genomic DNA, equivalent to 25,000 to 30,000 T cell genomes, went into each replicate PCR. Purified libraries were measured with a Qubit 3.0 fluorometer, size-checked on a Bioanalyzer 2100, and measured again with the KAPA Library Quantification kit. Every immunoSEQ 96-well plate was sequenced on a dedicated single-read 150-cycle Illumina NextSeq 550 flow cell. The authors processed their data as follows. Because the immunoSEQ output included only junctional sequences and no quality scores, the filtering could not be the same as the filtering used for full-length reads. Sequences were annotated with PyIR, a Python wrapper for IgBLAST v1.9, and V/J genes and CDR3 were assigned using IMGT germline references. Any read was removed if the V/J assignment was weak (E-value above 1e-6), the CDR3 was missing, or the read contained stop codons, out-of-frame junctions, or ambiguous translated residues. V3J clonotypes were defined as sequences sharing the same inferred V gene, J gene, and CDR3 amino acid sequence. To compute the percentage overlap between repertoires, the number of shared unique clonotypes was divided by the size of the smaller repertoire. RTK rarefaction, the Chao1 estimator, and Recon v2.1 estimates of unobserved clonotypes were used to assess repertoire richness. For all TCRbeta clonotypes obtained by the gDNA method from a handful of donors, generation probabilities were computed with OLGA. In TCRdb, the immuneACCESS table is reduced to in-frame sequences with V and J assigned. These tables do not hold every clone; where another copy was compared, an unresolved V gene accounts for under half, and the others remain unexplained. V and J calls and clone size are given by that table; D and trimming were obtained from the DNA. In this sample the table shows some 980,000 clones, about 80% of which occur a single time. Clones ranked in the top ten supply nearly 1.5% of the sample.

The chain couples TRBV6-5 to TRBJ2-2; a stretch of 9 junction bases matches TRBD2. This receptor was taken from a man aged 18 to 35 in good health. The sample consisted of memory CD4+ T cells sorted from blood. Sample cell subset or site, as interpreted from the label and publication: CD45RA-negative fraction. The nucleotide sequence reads TGTGCCAGCCGGTCTAGCGGGGCCCTTGGCGGGGAGCTGTTTTTT. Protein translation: CASRSSGALGGELFF.